This T cell receptor beta chain was captured by sequencing in a study of cytotoxic CD8 clonotypes in ibrutinib-treated CLL (dated by TCRdb to the early 2020s). Turning to the overall study: In this cohort, over 14 patients were treatment-naive and about a dozen were relapsed/refractory, while under 18 had unmutated IGHV. Partial responses were observed in some 24 patients and complete responses in 2; after a median follow-up of 68 months, remission was maintained in 14 patients and progression was observed in approximately 12. The response samples were drawn at a median of approximately twelve months into treatment, with a range of roughly 6 to 36 months. On average, each sample yielded 270,000 or so productive templates and about 95,000 productive rearrangements. Longitudinal samples were available for about 30% of the roughly 90 trial participants. Cryopreserved peripheral blood mononuclear cells were obtained prior to treatment, at the time of response, and at either disease progression or sustained remission. All remission and progressive disease samples were collected while patients were still receiving ibrutinib. Overall results and qualifications from the work: Public clonotypes were rare and either contracted or stayed stable during treatment, and the rise in clonality at ibrutinib response reflected the expansion of private clonotypes. At baseline, clonality was higher than in age-matched healthy donors and showed a strong correlation with circulating CD8+ T-cell counts. Clonality rose at ibrutinib response, remained stable during sustained remission, and dropped back toward baseline at progression. Lymph node repertoires were not examined, and the timing of sampling was not matched between patients in sustained remission and those whose disease progressed.

For TCR beta library preparation, around 2 micrograms of genomic DNA were isolated from cryopreserved PBMCs. Longitudinal blood samples from CLL patients on ibrutinib monotherapy underwent high-throughput TCR beta sequencing. The patients were enrolled in a single-center, open-label phase 2 trial of ibrutinib monotherapy. Each clonotype received, on average, 10x coverage in deep resolution sequencing performed on a MiSeq, where the target depth lay between 1 in 1 million and 1 in 200,000 T cells. The immunoSEQ hsTCRB Kit was used to generate TCR beta libraries. Processing in the source paper ran as follows. The data were analyzed with ImmunoSEQ Analyzer and ImmunoSEQ Data Assistant, and V, D and J gene assignments followed IMGT definitions. Clonality, which ranges from 0 to 1, was calculated by subtracting the normalized Shannon entropy of productive rearrangement frequencies from one. Only overrepresented clonotypes making up at least 0.05% of each patient's repertoire were included in the public clonotype analysis. Repertoires from around 13 age-matched healthy donors in immuneACCESS were used as clonality controls. TCRdb mirrors the immuneACCESS table, restricted to in-frame sequences. Some clones are absent from its copies; in checked studies, under half trace to an unresolved V gene, and the reason for the others is unknown. V and J calls and clone size come straight from that table; D and trimming were deduced from the DNA. Here the sample has about 140,000 clones; over 75% occur a single time. Of the sample, about 7.6% is held by the ten largest clones.

In the case of this clone: It lacks a known antigen. Base qualities were left out, and no much larger clone turns up one base away.

This receptor was identified in a human donor with chronic lymphocytic leukemia. The sample consisted of PBMCs, taken after 36 months of ibrutinib treatment.

DNA sequence: TGCGCCAGCAGTCAATCCCGGATGAACACTGAAGCTTTCTTT. The resulting protein is CASSQSRMNTEAFF. The chain uses TRBV5-1 and TRBJ1-1, with no reliable assignment of the D segment. The CDR3 spans 14 residues, from the cysteine through the phenylalanine. Only CDR3 DNA remains: 42 bases, in frame from the first base. For CDR1 and CDR2, the germline V gene lists SGHRS and YFSETQ. V lost 5 bases and J lost 0 bases; the stretch between them is 11 bases long. Reference TRBV5-1 and TRBJ1-1 proteins supply the regions before and after the CDR3; the full variable domain is: KAGVTQTPRYLIKTRGQQVTLSCSPISGHRSVSWYQQTPGQGLQFLFEYFSETQRNKGNFPGRFSGRQFSNSRSEMNVSTLELGDSALYLCASSQSRMNTEAFFGQGTRLTVV.